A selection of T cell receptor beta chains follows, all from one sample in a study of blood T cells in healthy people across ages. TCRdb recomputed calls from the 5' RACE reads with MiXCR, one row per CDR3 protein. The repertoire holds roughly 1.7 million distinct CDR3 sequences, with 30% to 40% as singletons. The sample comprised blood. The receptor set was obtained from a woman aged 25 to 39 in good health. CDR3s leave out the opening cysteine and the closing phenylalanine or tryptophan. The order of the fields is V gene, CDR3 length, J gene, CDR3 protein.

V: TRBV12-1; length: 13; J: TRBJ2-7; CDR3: ASSFAPRLGYEQY
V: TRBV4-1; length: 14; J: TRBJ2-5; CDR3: ASSQEGLAAQETQY
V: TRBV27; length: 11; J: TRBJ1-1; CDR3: ASTTGSKAEAF
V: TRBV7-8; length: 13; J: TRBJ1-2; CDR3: ASSLAHSSNYGYT
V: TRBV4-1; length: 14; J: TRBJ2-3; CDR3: ASSQVGGGALNTQY
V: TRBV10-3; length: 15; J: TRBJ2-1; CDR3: AIREPGGPSSYNEQF
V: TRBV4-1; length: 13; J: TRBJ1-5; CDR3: ASSQADGGIQPQH
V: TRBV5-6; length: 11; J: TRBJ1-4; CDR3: ASSTDDRSELF
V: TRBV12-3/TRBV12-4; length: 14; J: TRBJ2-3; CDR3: AGSLVLAGGTDTQY
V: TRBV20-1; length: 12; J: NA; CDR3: SAEKGLARNEQY
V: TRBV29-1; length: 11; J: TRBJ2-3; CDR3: SVVAGVGYTQY
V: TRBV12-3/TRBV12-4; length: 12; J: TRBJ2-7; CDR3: ASSQWDRTYEQY
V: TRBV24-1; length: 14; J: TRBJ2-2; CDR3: ATSDLEGDYTGELF
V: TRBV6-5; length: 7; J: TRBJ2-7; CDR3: DKGYEQY
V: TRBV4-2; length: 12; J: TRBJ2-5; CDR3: ASSPAASQETQY
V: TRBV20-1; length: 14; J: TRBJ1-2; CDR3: SAPPQGPTSGIGYT
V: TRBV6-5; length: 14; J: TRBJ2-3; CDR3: ASSQTGGSHTDTQY
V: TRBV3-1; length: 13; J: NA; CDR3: ASNQGGAQADEQY
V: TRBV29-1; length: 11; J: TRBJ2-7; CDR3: SVEDMGDYEQY
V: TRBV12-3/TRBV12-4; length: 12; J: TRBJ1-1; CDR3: ASSLQGGATEAF
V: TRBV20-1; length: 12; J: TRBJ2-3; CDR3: SAGFVLEGNTQY
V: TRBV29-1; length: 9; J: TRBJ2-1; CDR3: SVGGANEQF
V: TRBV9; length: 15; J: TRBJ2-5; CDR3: ASSAPRGTEYQETQY
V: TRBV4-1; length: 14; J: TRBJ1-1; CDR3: ASSPPTGAANTEAF